This T cell receptor beta chain came from a study of identical twins. This clonotype was observed at least ten times. The CDR3 runs 14 residues. The V end lost 2 bases, the J end lost 0 bases, and 6 bases lay between the germline ends. TCRdb re-analysed the 5' RACE reads in MiXCR, keeping a single row per CDR3 protein. The sample includes about 720,000 distinct CDR3 sequences, approximately 9% of them seen just once. The same specimen was also included in a second study, on yellow fever vaccine responses in identical twins.

Sequencing input: PBMCs. The origin of this receptor is a young woman in good health. The V and J genes are TRBV12-3 or TRBV12-4 and TRBJ2-3; D call uncertain. The CDR3 loop is CASSLTQSTDTQYF. The CDR3, as DNA: TGTGCCAGCAGTTTAACACAGAGCACAGATACGCAGTATTTT.